Listed below are T cell receptor beta chains from one sample, sequenced in a study of CD8+ T cells in alopecia areata. Clones were sequenced by immunoSEQ multiplex PCR, and TCRdb holds only the in-frame ones, with some missing. The sample consists of some 7,200 clones, just over 65% of them appearing once. The specimen comprised skin, sampled at week 0. The origin of the receptors is a human donor with alopecia areata. The CDR3 runs from the conserved cysteine through the conserved F or W. The order of the fields is J gene, V gene, D gene, clone size, CDR3 protein, CDR3 DNA. D genes are given only for firm matches. Clone size is stated in some rows and not others, as once, few, many or a class when expanded.

TRBJ2-1 TRBV9 NA NA CASSSGPHNEQFF TGTGCCAGCAGCTCGGGACCCCACAATGAGCAGTTCTTC
TRBJ1-2 TRBV7-3 TRBD1 NA CASSITQGNGYTF TGTGCCAGCAGCATAACACAGGGGAATGGCTACACCTTC
TRBJ2-3 TRBV18 NA NA CASSIRGSWTDTQYF TGTGCCAGCTCTATAAGGGGGTCGTGGACAGATACGCAGTATTTT
TRBJ2-5 TRBV4-1 TRBD1 few CASSWPGQGETQYF TGCGCCAGCAGCTGGCCGGGACAGGGAGAGACCCAGTACTTC
TRBJ1-2 TRBV6-5 NA NA CASSYSRPVSQGYTF TGTGCCAGCAGTTACTCGAGGCCGGTTTCCCAGGGCTACACCTTC
TRBJ2-3 TRBV4-1 NA NA CASSQGGGTTDTQYF TGCGCCAGCAGCCAAGGAGGGGGGACCACAGATACGCAGTATTTT
TRBJ2-7 TRBV10-3 TRBD2 NA CAISARLAESEQYF TGTGCCATCAGTGCTCGACTAGCGGAGAGCGAGCAGTACTTC
TRBJ2-2 TRBV5-4 NA NA CASGPWGTGELFF TGTGCCAGCGGCCCCTGGGGGACCGGGGAGCTGTTTTTT
TRBJ2-7 TRBV5-4 TRBD2 NA CASSPRLFTGTSVREQYF TGTGCCAGCAGCCCGAGATTATTTACCGGGACTAGCGTTCGCGAGCAGTACTTC
TRBJ1-1 TRBV4-1 NA few CASSQANRNTEAFF TGCGCCAGCAGCCAAGCAAACAGGAACACTGAAGCTTTCTTT
TRBJ2-6 TRBV6-5 NA NA CASSIRGTGANVLTF TGTGCCAGCAGTATCAGGGGCACTGGGGCCAACGTCCTGACTTTC
TRBJ2-2 TRBV10-2 TRBD2 NA CASKGLPNTGELFF TGCGCCAGTAAGGGACTACCGAACACCGGGGAGCTGTTTTTT
TRBJ1-1 TRBV5-4 NA NA CASSLPGSTGTEAFF TGTGCCAGCAGCTTGCCGGGATCAACGGGCACTGAAGCTTTCTTT
TRBJ1-1 TRBV7-2 NA large CASSKNTEAFF TGTGCCAGCAGCAAGAACACTGAAGCTTTCTTT
TRBJ1-4 TRBV5-5 TRBD1 few CASSLMTGGWANEKLFF TGTGCCAGCAGCCTTATGACAGGGGGCTGGGCTAATGAAAAACTGTTTTTT
TRBJ2-5 TRBV4-2 NA NA CASSSASQETQYF TGTGCCAGCAGCTCAGCGTCCCAAGAGACCCAGTACTTC
TRBJ2-7 TRBV7-9 TRBD1 NA CASSGPGTGTYEQYF TGTGCCAGCAGCGGGCCCGGGACAGGGACGTACGAGCAGTACTTC
TRBJ1-1 TRBV19 NA few CASSITSMNTEAFF TGTGCCAGTAGTATCACGAGTATGAACACTGAAGCTTTCTTT
TRBJ2-7 TRBV6-5 NA NA CASSARQTSYEQYF TGTGCCAGCTCTGCTCGACAGACATCCTACGAGCAGTACTTC
TRBJ1-1 TRBV30 NA once CAWSVEYGAAEAFF TGTGCCTGGAGTGTAGAGTATGGGGCAGCTGAAGCTTTCTTT
TRBJ2-5 TRBV30 TRBD2 few CAWKAGGRMTQYF TGTGCCTGGAAAGCGGGGGGGCGGATGACCCAGTACTTC
TRBJ1-3 TRBV4-1 NA NA CASSPRGVTRASAGNTIYF TGCGCCAGCAGCCCCCGGGGAGTTACTCGAGCGTCGGCTGGAAACACCATATATTTT
TRBJ1-5 TRBV2 NA NA CASSEIPNQPQHF TGTGCCAGCAGTGAAATACCCAATCAGCCCCAGCATTTT
TRBJ2-5 TRBV6-1 TRBD1 NA CASSPPGQSPTQYF TGTGCCAGCAGCCCCCCGGGACAGTCACCGACCCAGTACTTC
TRBJ2-5 TRBV27 NA NA CASGGYQETQYF TGTGCCAGCGGCGGGTACCAAGAGACCCAGTACTTC
TRBJ2-7 TRBV6-1 NA NA CASREDLLTYEQYF TGTGCCAGCAGGGAGGACCTCCTCACCTACGAGCAGTACTTC
TRBJ1-2 TRBV29-1 NA few CSVIFQGVAGYTF TGCAGCGTTATATTCCAGGGAGTAGCCGGCTACACCTTC
TRBJ1-3 TRBV6-6 NA NA CASSYGVRSSGNTIYF TGTGCCAGCAGTTACGGAGTGCGGTCCTCTGGAAACACCATATATTTT
TRBJ1-2 TRBV10-1 TRBD1 NA CASSAEGAGGYGYTF TGCGCCAGCAGTGCGGAGGGGGCTGGTGGCTATGGCTACACCTTC
TRBJ2-1 TRBV6-9 TRBD1 NA CASRPDRGRTDEQFF TGTGCCAGCAGACCCGACAGGGGGCGAACCGATGAGCAGTTCTTC
TRBJ2-3 TRBV6-4 TRBD1 NA CASSDSIWTGSTDTQYF TGTGCCAGCAGTGACTCTATTTGGACAGGATCCACAGATACGCAGTATTTT
TRBJ2-6 TRBV19 NA NA CASRSSGRSGANVLTF TGTGCCAGTAGGAGCTCGGGGCGCTCTGGGGCCAACGTCCTGACTTTC
TRBJ2-3 TRBV6-1 NA NA CASSENRVWTDTQYF TGTGCCAGCAGTGAGAACAGGGTTTGGACAGATACGCAGTATTTT
TRBJ1-5 TRBV11-2 NA few CASSLEGQPQHF TGTGCCAGCAGCTTAGAGGGTCAGCCCCAGCATTTT
TRBJ1-1 TRBV5-1 NA NA CASSLANMNTEAFF TGCGCCAGCAGCTTGGCTAACATGAACACTGAAGCTTTCTTT
TRBJ2-3 TRBV11-2 NA NA CASSLAGSDTQYF TGTGCCAGCAGCTTAGCGGGATCAGATACGCAGTATTTT
TRBJ2-6 TRBV5-1 NA NA CASSLTGGFGSGANVLTF TGCGCCAGCAGCTTGACTGGGGGGTTCGGATCTGGGGCCAACGTCCTGACTTTC
TRBJ1-1 TRBV7-8 NA NA CASSPREGVNTEAFF TGTGCCAGCAGCCCCAGGGAGGGCGTGAACACTGAAGCTTTCTTT
TRBJ2-2 TRBV9 TRBD2 NA CASSKWGGNTGELFF TGTGCCAGCAGCAAATGGGGGGGTAACACCGGGGAGCTGTTTTTT
TRBJ2-1 TRBV5-8 NA NA CASSLWDMMNEQFF TGTGCCAGCAGCTTATGGGACATGATGAATGAGCAGTTCTTC
TRBJ1-1 TRBV5-1 NA NA CASSGYGNTEAFF TGCGCCAGCAGCGGCTACGGGAACACTGAAGCTTTCTTT
TRBJ2-7 TRBV7-2 NA NA CASSSRAGTASYEQYF TGTGCCAGCAGCTCCAGAGCCGGGACGGCCTCCTACGAGCAGTACTTC
TRBJ1-5 TRBV30 NA NA CAWSYGENQPQHF TGTGCCTGGAGTTACGGCGAGAATCAGCCCCAGCATTTT
TRBJ2-1 TRBV5-5 NA NA CASSPPSGGLYNEQFF TGTGCCAGCAGCCCCCCCTCTGGTGGATTGTACAATGAGCAGTTCTTC
TRBJ1-3 TRBV2 TRBD1 NA CASRTPDRGGNTIYF TGTGCCAGCAGGACTCCAGACAGGGGTGGAAACACCATATATTTT
TRBJ2-3 TRBV7-3 TRBD1 NA CASSPGFSGTGPFAQYF TGTGCCAGCAGCCCAGGCTTCTCCGGGACAGGGCCCTTCGCGCAGTATTTT
TRBJ1-3 TRBV29-1 NA NA CSVKTVSGNTIYF TGCAGCGTCAAGACAGTCTCTGGAAACACCATATATTTT
TRBJ2-7 TRBV18 NA NA CASSALGSYEQYF TGTGCCAGCTCAGCTCTGGGGTCCTACGAGCAGTACTTC
TRBJ2-1 TRBV2 TRBD2 NA CASSKTSGGANEQFF TGTGCCAGCAGTAAGACTAGCGGGGGGGCTAATGAGCAGTTCTTC
TRBJ1-5 TRBV4-1 NA NA CASSQVDMGFYSNQPQHF TGCGCCAGCAGCCAAGTTGACATGGGTTTTTATAGCAATCAGCCCCAGCATTTT
TRBJ2-2 TRBV6-6 NA NA CAISAPVNTGELFF TGTGCCATCAGCGCCCCAGTGAACACCGGGGAGCTGTTTTTT
TRBJ2-1 TRBV15 NA NA CATSRDRGPINEQFF TGTGCCACCAGCAGAGATCGGGGCCCGATCAATGAGCAGTTCTTC
TRBJ1-5 TRBV6-1 NA once CASSDRPSGPFYSNQPQHF TGTGCCAGCAGTGACCGACCATCAGGACCGTTCTATAGCAATCAGCCCCAGCATTTT
TRBJ1-2 TRBV6-1 NA few CASSVAGHGYTF TGTGCCAGCAGTGTGGCAGGACATGGCTACACCTTC
TRBJ2-7 TRBV29-1 TRBD1 NA CSVSTGPGGLYEQYF TGCAGCGTCTCGACAGGGCCAGGGGGCCTCTACGAGCAGTACTTC
TRBJ2-7 TRBV11-2 TRBD2 NA CASSWSLAGGTTYEQYF TGTGCCAGCAGCTGGTCACTAGCGGGGGGTACCACCTACGAGCAGTACTTC
TRBJ2-7 TRBV7-2 NA NA CASSFSSYEQYF TGTGCCAGCAGCTTTAGCTCCTACGAGCAGTACTTC
TRBJ1-5 TRBV6-6 TRBD1 NA CASSGQGPAQPQHF TGTGCCAGCAGTGGACAGGGCCCAGCTCAGCCCCAGCATTTT
TRBJ1-2 TRBV19 TRBD1 NA CASSIFDREYGYTF TGTGCCAGTAGTATCTTTGACAGGGAGTATGGCTACACCTTC